This T cell receptor (beta chain) originates from a study of blood T cells in healthy people across ages. The authors ran a second PCR of roughly 7 to 11 cycles using a sample-barcoded 5' primer and a J-beta primer mix. The template-switch adaptor was a 5' adaptor with 12 random nucleotides. It tagged each cDNA molecule. TCRdb re-called the 5' RACE reads with MiXCR, one entry per CDR3 protein. Of about 380,000 distinct CDR3 sequences listed, about 55% are singletons. Germline V gene data show CDR1 as DFQATT and CDR2 as SNEGSKA (reference sequence). The CDR3 consists of 13 residues. This clonotype was obtained from a man in his 60s in good health. Sequencing used blood. This chain connects TRBV20-1 to TRBJ2-1, with a possible D match to TRBD2 (6 bases). The closer fit of TRBJ2-7 to the DNA end suggests the J call may be wrong. CDR3 sequence: CSLPGDSYNEQYF. The CDR3 DNA follows: TGCAGTCTCCCCGGGGACTCCTACAATGAGCAGTACTTC.